Listed here are 15 T cell receptor beta chains from one sample, sequenced in a study of radiation and T cells in renal cell carcinoma. The table came from immunoSEQ multiplex PCR; TCRdb's copy has only in-frame clones and leaves some out. The repertoire consists of some 80,000 clones, with approximately 83% occurring once and the leading ten covering 20% to 25%. The time point: blood 2 weeks post-SBRT. Regarding treatment: 15 Gy SBRT to primary tumor, nephrectomy 4 weeks later. The specimen comprised blood, sampled from a patient whose treatment included radiotherapy and nephrectomy. These receptors all stem from a woman in her 50s with renal cell carcinoma.

This clone was counted a few times. The chain combines TRBV5-1 with TRBJ2-7; 7 positions agree with TRBD1. V shed 3 bases and J 8 bases; nucleotides not matched to a gene: 8. From germline, CDR1 is SGHRS and CDR2 YFSETQ. CDR3 length: 13 residues. CDR3 nucleotide sequence: TGCGCCAGCAGCTCTCAAGACAGGGAGCAGCAGTACTTC. Residues: CASSSQDREQQYF.

This clone was observed a single time. This sequence joins TRBV19 and TRBJ2-1; D call uncertain. The CDR3 extends over 13 amino acids. Germline CDR1 is LNHDA and CDR2 is SQIVND (reference sequence). V was cut by 3 bases and J by 5 bases, with 8 bases left in between. The CDR3 spells CASSIQVDNEQFF. The CDR3 coding sequence is TGTGCCAGTAGTATTCAGGTTGACAATGAGCAGTTCTTC.

The CDR3 DNA reads as TGTGCCAGCAGCCCGGGACAGGGGGCGGGCTATGGCTACACCTTC. This encodes CASSPGQGAGYGYTF. The chain combines TRBV6-6 with TRBJ1-2; 12 bases match TRBD1. The V and J ends lost 6 bases and 4 bases, in that order; junction bases with no gene match: 6. Per germline, CDR1 MNHNY and CDR2 SVGAGI (reference sequence). This CDR3 comprises 15 residues.

V gene TRBV28 combines with J gene TRBJ1-3; 7 bases are shared with TRBD1. Germline assignment: CDR1 MDHEN and CDR2 SYDVKM. This CDR3 comprises 14 residues. The junction had 5 bases not matched to a gene; V was cut back by 6 bases and J by 3 bases. CDR3 nucleotides: TGTGCCAGCAGCCCGGACAGGTTTGGAAACACCATATATTTT. Translating it yields CASSPDRFGNTIYF.

The J gene is TRBJ1-2, the V gene TRBV29-1, with D tentatively TRBD1 (5 bases). V gave up 0 bases and J gave up 5 bases, with 10 bases separating them. CDR1 is SQVTM and CDR2 is ANQGSEA in the germline V gene. The length of the CDR3 is 13 residues. DNA of the CDR3: TGCAGCGTTGAAGATGGGCAGGGATATGGCTACACCTTC. The encoded protein is CSVEDGQGYGYTF.

The J gene is TRBJ2-3, the V gene TRBV6-1; TRBD2 matches 7 bases. With V trimmed by 5 bases and J by 6 bases, 5 bases remained unmatched. This CDR3 has 13 residues. Germline CDR1 reads MNHNS; CDR2 reads SASEGT. CDR3 DNA sequence: TGTGCCAGCAGTTCGCGGGAGCACGATACGCAGTATTTT. This sequence encodes CASSSREHDTQYF.

This clone was seen only once. This sequence joins TRBV28 and TRBJ2-5; D uncertain. Germline V gives CDR1 MDHEN, CDR2 SYDVKM. Trimming took 3 bases from V and 4 from J, leaving 3 bases between them. The CDR3 is made up of 11 amino acids. The CDR3 DNA follows: TGTGCCAGCAGTTTCTCAGAGACCCAGTACTTC. Amino acid sequence: CASSFSETQYF.

The sample holds one count of this clone. The genes are TRBV21-1 and TRBJ2-1; no DNA check was done on the table's D call, TRBD2. TRBV21-1 is listed as a pseudogene. This CDR3 has 16 residues. CDR3 sequence reads: CASSKGPGLEYNEQFF. CDR3 in DNA: TGTGCCAGCAGCAAAGGTCCGGGACTAGAATACAATGAGCAGTTCTTC.

The chain employs TRBV2 and TRBJ1-2, with a weak D call TRBD1 (5 bases). CDR1 SNHLY and CDR2 FYNNEI come from the germline V gene. The CDR3 covers 13 residues. Deletions cut 8 bases from V and 4 bases from J, with 14 bases between. CDR3 bases: TGTGCCAGCTCAGCGGGACCGATCTATGGCTACACCTTC. This encodes CASSAGPIYGYTF.

The sample holds a few counts of this clone. V usage is TRBV28 and J usage is TRBJ1-1; 7 bases match TRBD1. Per germline, CDR1 MDHEN and CDR2 SYDVKM. With V trimmed by 3 bases and J by 11 bases, 9 bases remained unmatched. The CDR3 spans 13 residues. The CDR3 is CASSLGQGGEAFF. CDR3 nucleotides: TGTGCCAGCAGTTTGGGGCAGGGGGGTGAGGCTTTCTTT.

The genes are TRBV27 and TRBJ2-5, with D tentatively TRBD1 or TRBD2 (5 bases each). Trimming cost V 6 bases and J 2 bases, with 10 bases left between them. CDR1 and CDR2 from the germline V gene are MNHEY and SMNVEV (reference sequence). The CDR3 consists of 13 residues. CDR3 in DNA: TGTGCCAGCAGGGGGACGTATCAAGAGACCCAGTACTTC. Translated, it gives CASRGTYQETQYF.

The genes are TRBV28 and TRBJ2-2; possible D gene TRBD2, 5 bases. The CDR3 loop spans 14 amino acids. The germline V gene has CDR1 MDHEN and CDR2 SYDVKM. V lost 1 base and J 3 bases, leaving 6 bases between the germline ends. The CDR3 spells CASSLLGDTGELFF. CDR3 in DNA: TGTGCCAGCAGTTTATTGGGAGACACCGGGGAGCTGTTTTTT.

This clone was counted once. The gene calls are TRBV5-1 and TRBJ1-5; D possibly corresponds to TRBD1 (5 bases). The V gene's germline CDR1 is SGHRS and CDR2 YFSETQ. V dropped 0 bases and J dropped 8 bases, with 15 bases sitting between them. This CDR3 is built from 15 residues. The CDR3 region has the DNA TGCGCCAGCAGCTTGGGGCCAGGGCCCAGGGAGCCCCAGCATTTT. This encodes CASSLGPGPREPQHF.

This chain uses TRBV18 with TRBJ1-1; 12 bases are a match to TRBD1. J gave up 4 bases and V 3 bases, and 6 bases lay outside the gene matches. Germline values: CDR1 KGHSH, CDR2 LQKENI. This CDR3 is built from 16 residues. CDR3 in amino acids: CASSPGTGGHGTEAFF. The CDR3 coding sequence is TGTGCCAGCTCACCCGGGACAGGGGGCCACGGCACTGAAGCTTTCTTT. The full variable domain, completed using reference TRBV18 and TRBJ1-1, is NAGVMQNPRHLVRRRGQEARLRCSPMKGHSHVYWYRQLPEEGLKFMVYLQKENIIDESGMPKERFSAEFPKEGPSILRIQQVVRGDSAAYFCASSPGTGGHGTEAFFGQGTRLTVV.

The chain has TRBV2 and TRBJ2-7; D is undetermined. V lost 2 bases and J lost 5, with 16 bases in between. CDR1 SNHLY and CDR2 FYNNEI come from the germline V gene. There are 15 residues in the CDR3. DNA for the CDR3: TGTGCCAGCAGTGAAAGCTCGGCCGCTTGGGACGAGCAGTACTTC. Amino acids: CASSESSAAWDEQYF. Complete variable domain (other parts from reference TRBV2 and TRBJ2-7): EPEVTQTPSHQVTQMGQEVILRCVPISNHLYFYWYRQILGQKVEFLVSFYNNEISEKSEIFDDQFSVERPDGSNFTLKIRSTKLEDSAMYFCASSESSAAWDEQYFGPGTRLTVT.